This T cell receptor (beta chain) stems from a study of blood T cells in healthy people across ages. A word on this clonotype: Its antigen is currently unknown.

Whenever a sample was processed, at least 6 million PBMCs were isolated. Overall study results and limits: Relative to aged donors, long-lived donors carried more naive CD4+ cells and displayed higher diversity. Naive T cell percentage showed a strong correlation with TCR beta diversity.

It was with a sample-barcoded 5' primer and a J-beta primer mix that a second PCR of roughly 7 to 12 cycles was run. TCRdb reprocessed the 5' RACE reads with MiXCR, giving one entry per CDR3 protein. There are over 1,500,000 distinct CDR3 sequences in the sample; about two fifths occur only once, and roughly 23% lies in the top ten. The CDR3 is 14 residues long. The germline CDR1 and CDR2 sequences are MDHEN and SYDVKM. Losses at the gene ends were 8 bases for V and 5 bases for J; bases not matched to a gene: 9. Material: blood. The genes are TRBV28 and TRBJ1-5; 7 bases align to TRBD1. This receptor was identified in a human donor in good health. The CDR3 DNA sequence: TGTGCCAGCGTCACAGGGGCTCAAGATCAGCCCCAGCATTTT. Amino acid sequence: CASVTGAQDQPQHF.